The 24 T cell receptor beta chains in this list originate from one sample, sequenced in a study of blood T cell repertoires in COVID-19. Using immunoSEQ multiplex PCR, the repertoire was profiled, and TCRdb retains in-frame clones only, with some absent. Altogether 300,000 to 400,000 clones are present, around nine tenths being singletons, with the ten largest covering roughly 5%. Sequencing was performed on PBMCs or T cells enriched from blood (not recorded which). Source of these receptors: a man between 60 and 70 years old who had recovered from COVID-19.

This clone appeared once. This rearrangement joins TRBV28 to TRBJ2-1; TRBD1 agrees at 7 bases. V was clipped by 5 bases and J by 9 bases; unmatched bases: 13. CDR3 length equals 15 residues. The germline V gene encodes CDR1 MDHEN and CDR2 SYDVKM. CDR3: CASSLGQVVGGEQFF. CDR3 bases: TGTGCCAGCAGTCTCGGACAGGTGGTCGGTGGTGAGCAGTTCTTC.

The rearrangement links TRBV7-2 to TRBJ2-7; 8 bases are a match to TRBD1. Germline CDR1 is SGHTA and CDR2 is FQGNSA. This CDR3 is built from 16 residues. V was pared by 1 base and J by 4 bases, with 9 bases of the junction left unmatched. The DNA of the CDR3 is TGTGCCAGCAGCTTAGTTGCAGGACAGGGTGCTTACGAGCAGTACTTC. Its protein product is CASSLVAGQGAYEQYF.

J is TRBJ2-1 and V is TRBV18; 10 bases are a match to TRBD2. This CDR3 has 14 residues. Germline loops: CDR1 KGHSH, CDR2 LQKENI. V shed 2 bases, J shed 8 bases, and the junction held 3 bases outside the gene matches. The CDR3: CASSPKREGHEQFF. The CDR3 DNA reads TGTGCCAGCTCACCAAAGCGGGAGGGCCATGAGCAGTTCTTC.

J is TRBJ1-4 and V is TRBV6-5, with D possibly TRBD1 on 6 matching bases. Deletions cut 5 bases from V and 3 bases from J, with 10 bases between. Germline CDR1 reads MNHEY; CDR2 reads SVGAGI. This CDR3 region has 14 residues. In nucleotides, the CDR3 is TGTGCCAGCAGTCAGGGGACGGCTAATGAAAAACTGTTTTTT. The encoded protein is CASSQGTANEKLFF.

This chain joins TRBV4-2 and TRBJ1-2; 7 bases are a match to TRBD1. Germline V gene data show CDR1 as LGHNA and CDR2 as YNFKEQ. The CDR3 covers 14 residues. With V trimmed by 4 bases and J by 5 bases, 7 bases remained unmatched. The CDR3, as DNA: TGTGCCAGCAGCCCCACGCCAGGGGGATATGGCTACACCTTC. Its translation is CASSPTPGGYGYTF.

The chain carries TRBV4-1 and TRBJ2-2; weak D call: TRBD2 (5 bases). CDR1 and CDR2 from the germline V gene are MGHRA and YSYEKL. V lost 5 bases and J lost 7, with 17 bases in between. This CDR3 comprises 15 residues. In DNA form, the CDR3 reads TGCGCCAGCAGCGCCCGGGAAACGGCTGGCGGGGAGCTGTTTTTT. It is translated as CASSARETAGGELFF.

The genes are TRBV2 and TRBJ1-4; the match to TRBD1 covers 10 bases. The CDR3 is made up of 15 amino acids. Per germline, CDR1 SNHLY and CDR2 FYNNEI. Trimming took 6 bases from V and 5 from J; bases not matched to a gene: 6. CDR3: CASRGQGGLNEKLFF. The DNA of the CDR3 is TGTGCCAGCAGAGGACAGGGGGGGTTGAATGAAAAACTGTTTTTT.

The chain employs TRBV28 and TRBJ1-1, with 7 bases aligning to TRBD1. The CDR3 has 15 amino acids. CDR1 and CDR2 (germline): MDHEN, SYDVKM. The V segment lost 5 bases and the J segment 5 bases; nucleotides outside the gene matches: 11. CDR3 in DNA: TGTGCCAGCAGTACCCCTTACAGGGGAGGAACTGAAGCTTTCTTT. Its protein is CASSTPYRGGTEAFF.

V and J are TRBV19 and TRBJ1-5; TRBD1 matches at 10 bases. The trim removed 10 bases at V and 4 bases at J, leaving 7 bases unmatched. Germline V gives CDR1 LNHDA, CDR2 SQIVND (reference sequence). CDR3 length: 14 amino acids. The CDR3 region has the DNA TGTGCCACTAGACAGGGGGCGTGGAATCAGCCCCAGCATTTT. Its translation: CATRQGAWNQPQHF.

The chain carries TRBV6-5 and TRBJ2-7; 8 bases are shared with TRBD2. Losses at the gene ends were 7 bases for V and 6 bases for J; bases not matched to a gene: 8. CDR1 is MNHEY, CDR2 SVGAGI, per germline. The CDR3 totals 13 residues. CDR3 region: CASTVRAGAEQYF. The CDR3 DNA is TGTGCCAGCACAGTAAGAGCGGGAGCCGAGCAGTACTTC.

V is TRBV5-8 and J is TRBJ2-7, with TRBD1 matching 8 bases. Per the germline V gene, CDR1 is SGHTS and CDR2 is YDEGEE. CDR3 length: 15 residues. Trimming removed 4 bases from V and 0 bases from J; junction bases left unmatched: 6. CDR3 in amino acids: CASSNGQGYSYEQYF. In nucleotides, the CDR3 is TGTGCCAGCAGCAATGGACAGGGCTACTCCTACGAGCAGTACTTC.

The genes are TRBV28 and TRBJ1-5; D is ambiguous. The germline V and J ends were trimmed by 6 bases and 0 bases, with 3 bases remaining between them. Germline-derived CDR1 and CDR2 are MDHEN and SYDVKM. The CDR3 is 12 amino acids. CDR3 protein: CASSNSNQPQHF. DNA of the CDR3: TGTGCCAGCAGCAATAGCAATCAGCCCCAGCATTTT.

The J gene is TRBJ1-5, the V gene TRBV28, with D uncertain. Trimming took off 8 bases at V and 4 bases at J, with 12 bases between the two ends. This CDR3 spans 13 amino acids. Germline CDR1 MDHEN, CDR2 SYDVKM. Written as DNA, the CDR3 is TGTGCCAGCGCGTGGACTCAAAATCAGCCCCAGCATTTT. Amino acid sequence: CASAWTQNQPQHF.

This clone was seen once. The V and J genes are TRBV24-1 and TRBJ2-1; 13 nucleotides match TRBD2. Germline assignment: CDR1 KGHDR and CDR2 SFDVKD. This CDR3 spans 16 amino acids. V lost 4 bases and J lost 9; bases outside the gene matches: 8. CDR3 DNA sequence: TGTGCCACCAGTGACCGAAACGGACTAGCGGGAGCTGAGCAGTTCTTC. It specifies CATSDRNGLAGAEQFF.

The V call is TRBV3-1 (or the pseudogene TRBV3-2), the J call TRBJ1-2; 8 bases are shared with TRBD1. Germline values: CDR1 LGHDT, CDR2 YNNKEL (reference sequence). The ends lost 5 bases at V and 3 bases at J; junction bases unmatched: 8. This CDR3 spans 15 amino acids. The CDR3 spells CASSSTGGKYYGYTF. CDR3 sequence (DNA): TGTGCCAGCAGCTCTACAGGGGGAAAGTACTATGGCTACACCTTC.

The chain employs TRBV19 and TRBJ2-7, with a tentative D call TRBD1 (5 bases). V was clipped by 3 bases and J by 5 bases, with 14 bases between them. The germline V gene has CDR1 LNHDA and CDR2 SQIVND (reference sequence). CDR3 length: 14 residues. CDR3 residues: CASSIPGQGNEQYF. Written as DNA, the CDR3 is TGTGCCAGTAGTATCCCTGGCCAGGGCAACGAGCAGTACTTC.

The chain combines TRBV7-9 with TRBJ1-4, with 9 bases fitting TRBD1. V shed 5 bases and J 0 bases; nucleotides not matched to a gene: 4. Looked up from germline, CDR1 is SEHNR and CDR2 is FQNEAQ (reference sequence). There are 16 residues in the CDR3. The CDR3 sequence is CASSPGQGTTNEKLFF. The DNA for the CDR3 is TGTGCCAGCAGCCCAGGACAGGGGACAACTAATGAAAAACTGTTTTTT.

The gene calls are TRBV9 and TRBJ1-3; D unclear. CDR3 length equals 16 residues. Germline CDR1 SGDLS, CDR2 YYNGEE. V lost 0 bases and J 0 bases, leaving 10 bases between the germline ends. The CDR3 bases are TGTGCCAGCAGCGTAGAAGCGCCGATCTCTGGAAACACCATATATTTT. Protein sequence: CASSVEAPISGNTIYF.

The chain couples TRBV4-1 to TRBJ1-6, with D hard to call. The CDR3 extends over 14 amino acids. Trimming removed 0 bases at V and 8 bases at J, with 8 bases between. Germline V gene lookup returns CDR1 MGHRA and CDR2 YSYEKL. CDR3 bases: TGCGCCAGCAGCCAAGATCGGGATGATTCACCCCTCCACTTT. As protein: CASSQDRDDSPLHF.

J is TRBJ2-7 and V is TRBV27; D may be TRBD2 (5 bases). CDR3 size: 14 residues. The V and J ends lost 5 bases and 1 base respectively, with 12 bases between them. CDR1 MNHEY and CDR2 SMNVEV come from the germline V gene (reference sequence). CDR3 amino acids: CASSPYPGSYEQYF. Here the CDR3 DNA reads TGTGCCAGCAGTCCGTACCCGGGATCCTACGAGCAGTACTTC.

V is TRBV5-1 and J is TRBJ1-2; D might be TRBD1 (6 bases). There are 16 residues in the CDR3. Trimming pared 3 bases from V and 4 bases from J, leaving 19 bases between. Germline V gene lookup returns CDR1 SGHRS and CDR2 YFSETQ. CDR3 sequence reads: CASSYDGTLPGYGYTF. DNA for the CDR3: TGCGCCAGCAGCTACGATGGGACACTACCGGGCTATGGCTACACCTTC.

There are a few counts of this clone. The gene calls are TRBV7-9 and TRBJ1-1, with 7 bases identical to TRBD1. CDR3 length equals 15 residues. V lost 4 bases, J lost 1 base, and 6 bases stayed unmatched. Germline values: CDR1 SEHNR, CDR2 FQNEAQ (reference sequence). The CDR3 sequence is CASSSLQGTNTEAFF. CDR3 coding DNA: TGTGCCAGCAGCTCGTTACAGGGGACGAACACTGAAGCTTTCTTT.

In nucleotides, the CDR3 is TGTGCCTGGACGGGGGGAGGGGCGACCTCTGGAAACACCATATATTTT. Translating gives CAWTGGGATSGNTIYF. V gene TRBV30 combines with J gene TRBJ1-3, with D tentatively TRBD1 (5 bases). This CDR3 contains 16 residues. Per germline, CDR1 GTSNPN and CDR2 SVGIG (reference sequence). V shed 4 bases and J shed 0 bases, with 16 bases lying between them.

This clone has a handful of counts. This rearrangement joins TRBV27 to TRBJ1-6; D is undetermined. With 1 base removed from V and 6 bases from J, the gap between germline ends came to 7 bases. CDR1 and CDR2 from the germline V gene are MNHEY and SMNVEV (reference sequence). The CDR3 totals 14 residues. The CDR3 DNA reads TGTGCCAGCAGTTTATTGAACAGTAATTCACCCCTCCACTTT. Its translation is CASSLLNSNSPLHF.